This T cell receptor (beta chain) was recovered during a study of cytomegalovirus exposure and HLA in healthy donors. Study-wide points: The study labeled more than 150 TCR beta chains cytomegalovirus-associated.

The CDR3 contains 15 residues. V shed 5 bases and J 2 bases; nucleotides not matched to a gene: 5. Germline assignment: CDR1 SGHVS and CDR2 FNYEAQ. Comments on this clone: Its antigen remains unknown.

Use of 60 Vbeta and 13 Jbeta primers characterized the PCR. Clones were read by immunoSEQ multiplex PCR, and TCRdb kept only the in-frame ones, dropping some. The sample records 200,000 to 250,000 clones, around 80% being singletons. The sample taken for sequencing was PBMCs. The sequence came from an older woman in good health and CMV-seropositive. The rearrangement links TRBV7-6 to TRBJ2-7; TRBD2 matches 11 bases. The CDR3 DNA reads TGTGCCAGCAGCCTAGGACTAGCGGGTACCTACGAGCAGTACTTC. Residues: CASSLGLAGTYEQYF.